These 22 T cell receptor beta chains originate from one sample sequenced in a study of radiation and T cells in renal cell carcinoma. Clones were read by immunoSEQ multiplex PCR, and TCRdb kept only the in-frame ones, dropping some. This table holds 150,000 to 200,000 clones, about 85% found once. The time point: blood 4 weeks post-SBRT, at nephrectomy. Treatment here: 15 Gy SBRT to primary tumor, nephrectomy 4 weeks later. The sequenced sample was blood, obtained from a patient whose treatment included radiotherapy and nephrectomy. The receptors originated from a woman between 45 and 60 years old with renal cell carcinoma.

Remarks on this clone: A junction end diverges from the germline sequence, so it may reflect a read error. The CDR3 DNA is TGTGCTAGTAGAAGAGCGAGTGGGGCTAGCTCCTACAATGAGCAGTTCTTC. Amino acids: CASRRASGASSYNEQFF. This rearrangement joins TRBV19 to TRBJ2-1; D may be TRBD1 (5 bases). Looked up from germline, CDR1 is LNHDA and CDR2 is SQIVND (reference sequence). This CDR3 has 17 residues.

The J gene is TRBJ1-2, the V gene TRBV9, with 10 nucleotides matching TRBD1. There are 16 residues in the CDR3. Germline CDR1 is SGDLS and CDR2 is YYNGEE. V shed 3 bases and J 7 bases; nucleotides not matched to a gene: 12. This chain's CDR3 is CASSDRRTGGKGGYTF. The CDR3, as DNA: TGTGCCAGCAGCGACCGGCGGACAGGGGGAAAGGGTGGCTACACCTTC.

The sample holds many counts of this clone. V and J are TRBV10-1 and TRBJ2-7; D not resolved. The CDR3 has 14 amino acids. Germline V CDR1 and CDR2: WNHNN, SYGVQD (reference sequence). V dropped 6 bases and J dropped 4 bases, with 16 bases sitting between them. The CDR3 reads CASSGSADVYEQYF. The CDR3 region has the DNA TGCGCCAGCAGCGGTTCGGCAGACGTGTACGAGCAGTACTTC.

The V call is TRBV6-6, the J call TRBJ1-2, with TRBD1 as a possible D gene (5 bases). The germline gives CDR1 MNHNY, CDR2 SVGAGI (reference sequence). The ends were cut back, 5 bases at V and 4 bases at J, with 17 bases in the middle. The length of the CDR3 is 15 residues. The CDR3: CASSKRDRSGYGYTF. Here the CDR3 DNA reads TGTGCCAGCAGTAAACGGGACCGATCTGGCTATGGCTACACCTTC.

Here the CDR3 reads CASRTGLTGTGELFF. The CDR3 DNA is TGTGCCAGCAGAACTGGTCTTACCGGCACCGGGGAGCTGTTTTTT. V gene TRBV27 combines with J gene TRBJ2-2; D not certain. The CDR3 runs 15 residues. Trimming removed 6 bases from V and 4 bases from J, with 15 bases in between. Germline loops: CDR1 MNHEY, CDR2 SMNVEV (reference sequence).

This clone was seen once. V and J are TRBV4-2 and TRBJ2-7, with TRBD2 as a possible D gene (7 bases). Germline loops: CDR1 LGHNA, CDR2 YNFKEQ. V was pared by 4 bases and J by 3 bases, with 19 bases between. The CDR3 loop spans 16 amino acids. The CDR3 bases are TGTGCCAGCAGCCCTTCTTCGGGGGGCCTCGTCTACGAGCAGTACTTC. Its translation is CASSPSSGGLVYEQYF.

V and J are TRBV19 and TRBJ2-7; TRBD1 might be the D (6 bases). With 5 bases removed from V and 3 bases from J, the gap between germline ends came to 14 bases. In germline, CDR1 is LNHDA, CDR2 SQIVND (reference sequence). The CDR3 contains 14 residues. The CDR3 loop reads CASSLGQNYYEQYF. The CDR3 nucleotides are TGTGCCAGTAGTCTAGGACAGAACTACTACGAGCAGTACTTC.

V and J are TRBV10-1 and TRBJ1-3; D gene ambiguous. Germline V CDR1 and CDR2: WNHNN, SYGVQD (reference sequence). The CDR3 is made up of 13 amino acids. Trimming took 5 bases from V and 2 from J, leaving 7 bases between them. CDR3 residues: CASSTGPGNTIYF. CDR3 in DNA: TGCGCCAGCAGTACCGGACCTGGAAACACCATATATTTT.

This chain's CDR3 is CASNIEGPANYGYTF. The CDR3 DNA is TGTGCCAGTAATATTGAGGGGCCTGCTAACTATGGCTACACCTTC. The chain uses TRBV19 and TRBJ1-2; TRBD1 might be the D (5 bases). Between the trimmed V and J ends, which lost 7 bases and 0 bases, there was a span of 15 bases. The CDR3 consists of 15 residues. Germline V gives CDR1 LNHDA, CDR2 SQIVND (reference sequence).

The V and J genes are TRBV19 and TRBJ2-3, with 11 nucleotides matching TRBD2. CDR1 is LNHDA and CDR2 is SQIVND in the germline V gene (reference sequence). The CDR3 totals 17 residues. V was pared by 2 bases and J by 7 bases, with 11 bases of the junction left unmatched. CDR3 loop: CASSISRLAGGAYTQYF. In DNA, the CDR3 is TGTGCCAGTAGTATAAGTCGGCTAGCGGGGGGTGCTTATACGCAGTATTTT.

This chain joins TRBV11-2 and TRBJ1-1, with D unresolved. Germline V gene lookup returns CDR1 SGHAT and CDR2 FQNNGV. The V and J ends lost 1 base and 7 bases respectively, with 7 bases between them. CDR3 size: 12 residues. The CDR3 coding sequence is TGTGCCAGCAGCTTAGCCCTAGGTGAAGCTTTCTTT. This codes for CASSLALGEAFF.

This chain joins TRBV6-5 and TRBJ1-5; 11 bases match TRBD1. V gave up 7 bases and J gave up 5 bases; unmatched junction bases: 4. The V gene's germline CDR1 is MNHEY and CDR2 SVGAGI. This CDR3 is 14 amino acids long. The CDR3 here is CASTRDRGDQPQHF. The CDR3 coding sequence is TGTGCCAGCACCCGGGACAGGGGGGATCAGCCCCAGCATTTT.

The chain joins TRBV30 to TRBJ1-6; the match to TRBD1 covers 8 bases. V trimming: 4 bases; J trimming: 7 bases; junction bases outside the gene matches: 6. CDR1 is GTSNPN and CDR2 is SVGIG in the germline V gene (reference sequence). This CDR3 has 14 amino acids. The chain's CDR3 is CAWTGGPQNSPLHF. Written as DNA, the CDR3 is TGTGCCTGGACAGGGGGCCCACAAAATTCACCCCTCCACTTT.

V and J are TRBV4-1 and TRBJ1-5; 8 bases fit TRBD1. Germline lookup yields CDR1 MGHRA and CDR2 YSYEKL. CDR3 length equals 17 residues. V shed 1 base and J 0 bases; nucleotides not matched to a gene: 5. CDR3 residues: CASSQGQGAYSNQPQHF. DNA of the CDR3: TGCGCCAGCAGCCAAGGGCAGGGGGCCTATAGCAATCAGCCCCAGCATTTT.

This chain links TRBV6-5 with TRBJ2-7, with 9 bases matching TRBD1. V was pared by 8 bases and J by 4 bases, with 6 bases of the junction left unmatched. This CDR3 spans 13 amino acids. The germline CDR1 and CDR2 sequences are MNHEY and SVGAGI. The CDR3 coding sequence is TGTGCCAGCTTGGGGACAGGGCAATACGAGCAGTACTTC. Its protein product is CASLGTGQYEQYF.

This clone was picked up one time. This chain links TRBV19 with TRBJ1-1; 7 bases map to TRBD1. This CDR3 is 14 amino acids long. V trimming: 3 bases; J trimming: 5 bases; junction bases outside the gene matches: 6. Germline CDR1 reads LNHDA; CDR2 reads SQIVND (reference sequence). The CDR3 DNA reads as TGTGCCAGTAGTATGAGCACAGGGGATACTGAAGCTTTCTTT. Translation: CASSMSTGDTEAFF.

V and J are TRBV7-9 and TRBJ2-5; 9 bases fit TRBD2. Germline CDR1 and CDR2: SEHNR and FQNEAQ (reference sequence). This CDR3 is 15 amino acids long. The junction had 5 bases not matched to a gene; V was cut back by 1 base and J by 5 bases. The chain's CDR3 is CASSLVAGGPETQYF. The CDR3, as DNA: TGTGCCAGCAGCTTAGTTGCGGGGGGGCCGGAGACCCAGTACTTC.

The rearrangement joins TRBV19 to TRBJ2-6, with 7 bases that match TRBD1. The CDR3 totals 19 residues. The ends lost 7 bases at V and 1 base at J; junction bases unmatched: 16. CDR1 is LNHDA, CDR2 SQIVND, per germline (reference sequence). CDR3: CASIQGVTAIRSGANVLTF. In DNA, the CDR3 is TGTGCCAGTATCCAGGGGGTCACAGCAATCAGGTCTGGGGCCAACGTCCTGACTTTC.

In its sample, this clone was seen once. CDR3 coding DNA: TGTGCCAGCAGCCTATCAAGTGGACAAGAGACCCAGTACTTC. It is translated as CASSLSSGQETQYF. The rearrangement joins TRBV5-4 to TRBJ2-5, with D uncertain. The CDR3 covers 14 residues. The V gene lost 4 bases and the J gene lost 2 bases, with 12 bases spanning the gap. Germline values: CDR1 SGHNT, CDR2 YYREEE (reference sequence).

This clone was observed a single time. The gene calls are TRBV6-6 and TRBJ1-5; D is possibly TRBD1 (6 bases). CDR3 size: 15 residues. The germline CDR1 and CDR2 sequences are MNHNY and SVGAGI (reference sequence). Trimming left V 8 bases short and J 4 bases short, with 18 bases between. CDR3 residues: CASLFNTGLNQPQHF. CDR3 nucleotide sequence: TGTGCCAGCCTTTTTAATACAGGGCTAAATCAGCCCCAGCATTTT.

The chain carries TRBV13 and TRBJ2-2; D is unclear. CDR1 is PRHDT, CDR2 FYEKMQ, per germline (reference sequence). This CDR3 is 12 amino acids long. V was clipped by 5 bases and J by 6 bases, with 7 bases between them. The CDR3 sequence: CASSIHSGELFF. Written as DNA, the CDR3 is TGTGCCAGCAGCATTCATTCCGGGGAGCTGTTTTTT.

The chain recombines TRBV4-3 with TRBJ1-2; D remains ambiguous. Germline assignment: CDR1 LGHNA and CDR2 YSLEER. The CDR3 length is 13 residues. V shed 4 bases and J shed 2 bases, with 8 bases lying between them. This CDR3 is CASSLDGNYGYTF. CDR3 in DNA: TGCGCCAGCAGCCTAGACGGGAACTATGGCTACACCTTC.